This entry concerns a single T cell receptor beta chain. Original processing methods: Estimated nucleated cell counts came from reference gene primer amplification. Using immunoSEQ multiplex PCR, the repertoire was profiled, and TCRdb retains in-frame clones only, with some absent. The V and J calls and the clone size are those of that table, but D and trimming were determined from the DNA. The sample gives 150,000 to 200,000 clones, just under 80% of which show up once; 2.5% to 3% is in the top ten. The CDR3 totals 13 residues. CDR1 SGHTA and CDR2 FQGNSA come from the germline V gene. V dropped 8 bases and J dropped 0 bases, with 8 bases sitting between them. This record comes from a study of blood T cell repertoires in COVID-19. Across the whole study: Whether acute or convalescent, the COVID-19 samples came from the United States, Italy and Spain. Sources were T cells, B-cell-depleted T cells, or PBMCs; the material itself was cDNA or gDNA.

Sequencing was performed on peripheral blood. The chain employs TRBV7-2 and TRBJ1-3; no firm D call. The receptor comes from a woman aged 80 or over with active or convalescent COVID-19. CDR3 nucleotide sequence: TGTGCCAGCGGCCGGAGCTCTGGAAACACCATATATTTT. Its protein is CASGRSSGNTIYF.